This entry describes one T cell receptor beta chain. In the authors' methods: Estimates of nucleated cell counts were drawn from the amplification of reference gene primers. Generated by immunoSEQ multiplex PCR, the TCRdb table keeps only in-frame clones and is missing some. V and J calls and clone size are copied from that table; D and trimming were computed from the DNA. The profile shows about 200,000 clones, 82% of them singletons. This sample was included in a study of blood T cell repertoires in COVID-19. Overall study context: Whether acute or convalescent, the COVID-19 samples came from the United States, Italy and Spain. Sample material is recorded as cDNA or gDNA derived from T cells, B-cell-depleted T cells, or PBMCs.

The germline V gene has CDR1 SGHAT and CDR2 FQNNGV. The CDR3 has 17 residues. The germline V and J ends were trimmed by 7 bases and 0 bases, with 19 bases remaining between them. The source material was peripheral blood. The chain carries TRBV11-2 and TRBJ2-1; tentative D call: TRBD2 (6 bases). The receptor comes from a woman of 80 years or more with COVID-19, enrolled during active disease. This CDR3 reads CASKRARELSSYNEQFF. CDR3 nucleotide sequence: TGTGCCAGCAAACGGGCCCGGGAGTTAAGCTCCTACAATGAGCAGTTCTTC.